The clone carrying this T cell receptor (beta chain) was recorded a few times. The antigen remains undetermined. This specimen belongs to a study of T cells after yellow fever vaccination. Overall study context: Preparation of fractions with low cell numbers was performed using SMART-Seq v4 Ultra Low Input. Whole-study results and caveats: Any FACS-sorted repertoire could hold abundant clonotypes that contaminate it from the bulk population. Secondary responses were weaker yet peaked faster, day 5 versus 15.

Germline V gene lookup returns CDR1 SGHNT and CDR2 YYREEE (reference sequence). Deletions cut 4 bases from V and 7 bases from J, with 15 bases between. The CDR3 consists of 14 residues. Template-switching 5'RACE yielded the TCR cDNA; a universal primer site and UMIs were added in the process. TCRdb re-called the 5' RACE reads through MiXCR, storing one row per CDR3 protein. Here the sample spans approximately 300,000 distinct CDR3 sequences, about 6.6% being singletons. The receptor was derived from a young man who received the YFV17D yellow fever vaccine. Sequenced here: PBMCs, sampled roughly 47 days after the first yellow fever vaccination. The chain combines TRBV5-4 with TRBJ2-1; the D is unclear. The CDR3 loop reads CASSLRGLKNEQFF. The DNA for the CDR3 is TGTGCCAGCAGCCTCAGAGGCCTTAAGAATGAGCAGTTCTTC.